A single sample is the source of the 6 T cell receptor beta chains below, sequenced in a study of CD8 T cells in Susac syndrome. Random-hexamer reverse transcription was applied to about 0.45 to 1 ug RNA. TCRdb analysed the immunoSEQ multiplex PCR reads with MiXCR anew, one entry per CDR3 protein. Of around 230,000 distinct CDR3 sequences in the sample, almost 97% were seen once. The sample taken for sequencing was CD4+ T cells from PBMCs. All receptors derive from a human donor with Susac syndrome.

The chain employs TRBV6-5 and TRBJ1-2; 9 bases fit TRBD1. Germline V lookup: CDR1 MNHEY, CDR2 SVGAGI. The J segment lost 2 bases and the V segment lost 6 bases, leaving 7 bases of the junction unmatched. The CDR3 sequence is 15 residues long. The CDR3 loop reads CASRTPGQGNYGYTF. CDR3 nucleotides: TGTGCCAGCAGGACCCCGGGACAGGGCAACTATGGCTACACCTTC.

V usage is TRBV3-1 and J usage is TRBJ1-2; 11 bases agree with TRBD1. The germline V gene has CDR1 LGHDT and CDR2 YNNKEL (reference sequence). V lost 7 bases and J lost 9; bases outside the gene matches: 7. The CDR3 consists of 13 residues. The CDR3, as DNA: TGTGCCAGCAACTCCCGGGACAGGGGGAGCTACACCTTC. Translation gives CASNSRDRGSYTF. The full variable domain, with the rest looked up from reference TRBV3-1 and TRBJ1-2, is DTAVSQTPKYLVTQMGNDKSIKCEQNLGHDTMYWYKQDSKKFLKIMFSYNNKELIINETVPNRFSPKSPDKAHLNLHINSLELGDSAVYFCASNSRDRGSYTFGSGTRLTVV.

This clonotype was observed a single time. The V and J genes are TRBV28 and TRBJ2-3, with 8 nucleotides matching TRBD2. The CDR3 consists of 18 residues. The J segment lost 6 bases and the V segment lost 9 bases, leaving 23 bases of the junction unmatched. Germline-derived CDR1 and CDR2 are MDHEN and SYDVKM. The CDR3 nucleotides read TGTGCCAGTTACCCCCCTGCGGGTAGCGGGATGGACCCCGATACGCAGTATTTT. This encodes CASYPPAGSGMDPDTQYF.

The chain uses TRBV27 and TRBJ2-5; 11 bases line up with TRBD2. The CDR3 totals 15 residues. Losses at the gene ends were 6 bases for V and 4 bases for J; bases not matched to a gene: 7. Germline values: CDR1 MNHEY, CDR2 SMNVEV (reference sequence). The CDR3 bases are TGTGCCAGCAGGGCCCTAGCGGGAGGAGGAGAGACCCAGTACTTC. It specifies CASRALAGGGETQYF.

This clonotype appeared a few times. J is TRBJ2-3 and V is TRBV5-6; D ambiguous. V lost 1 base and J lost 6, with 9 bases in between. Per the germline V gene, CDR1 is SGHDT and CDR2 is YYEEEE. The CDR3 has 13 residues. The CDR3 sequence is CASSLIGTDTQYF. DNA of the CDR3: TGTGCCAGCAGCTTGATTGGAACCGATACGCAGTATTTT.

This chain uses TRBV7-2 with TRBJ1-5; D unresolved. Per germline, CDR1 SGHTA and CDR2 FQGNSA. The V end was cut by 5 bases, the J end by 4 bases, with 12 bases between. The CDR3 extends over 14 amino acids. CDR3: CASSPAGSNQPQHF. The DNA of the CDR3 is TGTGCCAGCAGCCCCGCGGGTTCGAATCAGCCCCAGCATTTT.